The 22 T cell receptor beta chains reported below all come from one sample, sequenced in a study of blood T cell repertoires in COVID-19. Clones were read by immunoSEQ multiplex PCR, and TCRdb kept only the in-frame ones, dropping some. The data contain under 150,000 clones, around 86% of them seen just once; the ten biggest clones take up 8.5% to 10%. The sequenced sample consisted of peripheral blood. These TCRs come from a man between 40 and 49 years old with active or convalescent COVID-19.

V usage is TRBV5-1 and J usage is TRBJ2-3, with TRBD2 matching 10 bases. V lost 2 bases and J lost 6; bases outside the gene matches: 6. CDR1 is SGHRS, CDR2 YFSETQ, per germline. This CDR3 is built from 15 residues. CDR3 sequence: CASSFQRGGADTQYF. The CDR3 DNA reads TGCGCCAGCAGCTTCCAGCGGGGGGGAGCGGATACGCAGTATTTT.

The genes are TRBV18 and TRBJ2-7; D unresolved. V dropped 1 base and J dropped 0 bases, with 7 bases sitting between them. Germline V gene lookup returns CDR1 KGHSH and CDR2 LQKENI. The CDR3 consists of 14 residues. CDR3 sequence: CASSPRGSSYEQYF. In nucleotides, the CDR3 is TGTGCCAGCTCACCACGCGGAAGCTCCTACGAGCAGTACTTC.

This chain joins TRBV2 and TRBJ1-4; a weak D match, TRBD1 (6 bases). This CDR3 contains 12 residues. CDR1 SNHLY and CDR2 FYNNEI come from the germline V gene. Trimming stripped 6 bases from V and 8 bases from J, with 10 bases between. CDR3 loop: CASRQGEEKLFF. Here the CDR3 DNA reads TGTGCCAGCAGACAGGGCGAAGAAAAACTGTTTTTT.

The CDR3 spells CASSWTAGNTGELFF. The CDR3 nucleotides are TGTGCCAGCAGTTGGACGGCGGGGAACACCGGGGAGCTGTTTTTT. This chain joins TRBV27 and TRBJ2-2, with D perhaps TRBD2 (5 bases). V lost 4 bases to trimming and J lost 1 base, with 10 bases between them. Germline V CDR1 and CDR2: MNHEY, SMNVEV (reference sequence). This CDR3 is 15 amino acids long.

The CDR3 DNA reads TGTGCCAGCAGCCCCAGTCCCGGGACAGGGGGCGGCAAGGAAAAACTGTTTTTT. It translates to CASSPSPGTGGGKEKLFF. V gene TRBV9 combines with J gene TRBJ1-4, with 12 bases identical to TRBD1. Germline V gives CDR1 SGDLS, CDR2 YYNGEE. This CDR3 region has 18 residues. With V trimmed by 4 bases and J by 8 bases, 15 bases remained unmatched.

The rearrangement links TRBV12-3 or TRBV12-4 to TRBJ1-1; TRBD1 matches 10 bases. V trimming: 6 bases; J trimming: 11 bases; junction bases outside the gene matches: 6. This CDR3 has 12 amino acids. CDR3 bases: TGTGCCAGCAGGTTTGGGACAGGGGACGCTTTCTTT. Protein: CASRFGTGDAFF.

The rearrangement uses TRBV18 and TRBJ1-2; D uncertain. The V gene lost 0 bases and the J gene lost 4 bases, with 15 bases spanning the gap. The length of the CDR3 is 16 residues. CDR1 and CDR2 from the germline V gene are KGHSH and LQKENI. CDR3 protein: CASSPPIGGPRYGYTF. CDR3 coding DNA: TGTGCCAGCTCACCACCAATCGGAGGGCCCCGCTATGGCTACACCTTC.

This clone was seen only once. The V and J genes are TRBV9 and TRBJ2-5, with 7 bases matching TRBD2. Germline V lookup: CDR1 SGDLS, CDR2 YYNGEE. The V segment lost 2 bases and the J segment 2 bases; nucleotides outside the gene matches: 3. The CDR3 sequence is 14 residues long. The CDR3 DNA reads TGTGCCAGCAGCGTGACTAGCTTACAAGAGACCCAGTACTTC. Encoded protein: CASSVTSLQETQYF. Looking up the rest from reference TRBV9 and TRBJ2-5 gives the full variable domain: DSGVTQTPKHLITATGQRVTLRCSPRSGDLSVYWYQQSLDQGLQFLIQYYNGEERAKGNILERFSAQQFPDLHSELNLSSLELGDSALYFCASSVTSLQETQYFGPGTRLLVL.

The gene calls are TRBV5-4 and TRBJ2-5; 10 bases match TRBD2. The germline V gene encodes CDR1 SGHNT and CDR2 YYREEE (reference sequence). This CDR3 spans 18 amino acids. J was trimmed by 5 bases and V by 5 bases; bases with no gene match: 18. In DNA form, the CDR3 reads TGTGCCAGCAGTAACCCCATGGTAGCGGGGGGTCTCGGGGAGACCCAGTACTTC. This codes for CASSNPMVAGGLGETQYF.

The rearrangement links TRBV5-6 to TRBJ2-3, with D possibly TRBD2 on 6 matching bases. The germline CDR1 and CDR2 sequences are SGHDT and YYEEEE. The ends were cut back, 5 bases at V and 8 bases at J, with 27 bases in the middle. CDR3 length: 17 amino acids. This CDR3 is CASRQVAIPGEVGTQYF. In nucleotides, the CDR3 is TGTGCCAGCAGACAGGTGGCCATACCGGGGGAAGTGGGTACGCAGTATTTT.

The chain uses TRBV5-4 and TRBJ2-5, with D perhaps TRBD1 (6 bases). The CDR3 is 11 amino acids. Trimming took 2 bases from V and 7 from J, leaving 6 bases between them. The germline CDR1 and CDR2 sequences are SGHNT and YYREEE (reference sequence). The CDR3 region has the DNA TGTGCCAGCAGCTTAGGGGGGACCCAGTACTTC. Its translation: CASSLGGTQYF.

J is TRBJ1-4 and V is TRBV11-3; the match to TRBD1 covers 8 bases. The CDR3 totals 17 residues. The V segment lost 7 bases and the J segment 3 bases; nucleotides outside the gene matches: 13. The germline gives CDR1 SGHNT, CDR2 YENEEA. This CDR3 reads CASNNNQGAGANEKLFF. For the CDR3, the DNA is TGTGCCAGCAACAATAATCAGGGGGCTGGGGCTAATGAAAAACTGTTTTTT.

The chain carries TRBV6-1 and TRBJ2-5; 10 nucleotides agree with TRBD2. J lost 4 bases, V lost 4 bases, and 12 bases had no gene match. This CDR3 is built from 17 residues. Germline-derived CDR1 and CDR2 are MNHNS and SASEGT. The DNA for the CDR3 is TGTGCCAGCAGTGCTGGACTAGCGGCGCTTATACGAGAGACCCAGTACTTC. This sequence encodes CASSAGLAALIRETQYF.

This clone has just one count. The chain recombines TRBV10-3 with TRBJ1-1, with a tentative D call TRBD1 (5 bases). The V end lost 6 bases, the J end lost 3 bases, and 14 bases lay between the germline ends. Germline V lookup: CDR1 ENHRY, CDR2 SYGVKD. The CDR3 length is 14 residues. The CDR3 sequence is CAISLTAGDTEAFF. In DNA, the CDR3 is TGTGCCATCAGCCTGACAGCGGGCGACACTGAAGCTTTCTTT.

The chain uses TRBV27 and TRBJ1-3, with D maybe TRBD1 (5 bases). The ends were cut back, 6 bases at V and 3 bases at J, with 21 bases in the middle. CDR1 is MNHEY, CDR2 SMNVEV, per germline (reference sequence). The CDR3 sequence is 17 residues long. The CDR3 sequence: CASSRSRPGEGGNTIYF. The DNA of the CDR3 is TGTGCCAGCAGCCGATCCCGCCCGGGGGAAGGTGGAAACACCATATATTTT.

The chain has TRBV18 and TRBJ1-1, with a possible D match to TRBD1 (6 bases). Trimming left V 1 base short and J 4 bases short, with 7 bases between. Germline CDR1 and CDR2: KGHSH and LQKENI. The CDR3 loop spans 13 amino acids. CDR3 coding DNA: TGTGCCAGCTCACCACTGGACAGCACTGAAGCTTTCTTT. Translation: CASSPLDSTEAFF.

V usage is TRBV2 and J usage is TRBJ2-3; no reliable D call. The CDR3 totals 15 residues. The germline V gene encodes CDR1 SNHLY and CDR2 FYNNEI. V was shortened by 7 bases and J by 2 bases, with 16 bases between the two germline ends. The DNA for the CDR3 is TGTGCCAGCAAGCTAAGCCACCAACCCACAGATACGCAGTATTTT. Translating it yields CASKLSHQPTDTQYF.

V usage is TRBV24-1 and J usage is TRBJ1-4; tentative D call: TRBD1 (5 bases). The CDR3 length is 16 residues. Germline CDR1 KGHDR, CDR2 SFDVKD. V shed 1 base and J shed 7 bases, with 15 bases lying between them. CDR3 loop: CATSDFPGGGCEKLFF. The CDR3, as DNA: TGTGCCACCAGTGATTTCCCCGGGGGGGGGTGTGAAAAACTGTTTTTT.

A few counts support this clone. The chain joins TRBV3-1 (or the pseudogene TRBV3-2) to TRBJ2-1, with a possible D match to TRBD2 (6 bases). CDR3 length: 11 amino acids. Germline CDR1 LGHDT, CDR2 YNNKEL (reference sequence). The V gene lost 4 bases and the J gene lost 8 bases, with 6 bases spanning the gap. In DNA, the CDR3 is TGTGCCAGCAGCCGGGGGGATGAGCAGTTCTTC. It codes for CASSRGDEQFF.

This chain uses TRBV14 with TRBJ1-6; 7 nucleotides agree with TRBD1. Trimming at V came to 2 bases and at J to 2 bases, leaving 0 bases not matched to a gene. Germline V gene lookup returns CDR1 SGHDN and CDR2 FVKESK. The CDR3 is 15 amino acids. CDR3 coding DNA: TGTGCCAGCAGCCAACAGGGGGCCTATAATTCACCCCTCCACTTT. The encoded protein is CASSQQGAYNSPLHF. Using reference TRBV14 and TRBJ1-6 for the parts outside the CDR3, the full variable domain is EAGVTQFPSHSVIEKGQTVTLRCDPISGHDNLYWYRRVMGKEIKFLLHFVKESKQDESGMPNNRFLAERTGGTYSTLKVQPAELEDSGVYFCASSQQGAYNSPLHFGNGTRLTVT.

This chain joins TRBV18 and TRBJ1-1, with TRBD1 matching over 10 bases. From germline, CDR1 is KGHSH and CDR2 LQKENI. The CDR3 has 16 residues. Losses at the gene ends were 3 bases for V and 5 bases for J; bases not matched to a gene: 9. The CDR3 DNA sequence: TGTGCCAGCTCACCCGACAGGGGGCTACAACGTACTGAAGCTTTCTTT. Its translation is CASSPDRGLQRTEAFF.

This sequence joins TRBV11-2 and TRBJ2-2; 9 bases map to TRBD2. J gave up 0 bases and V 5 bases, and 13 bases lay outside the gene matches. Germline CDR1 SGHAT, CDR2 FQNNGV. The CDR3 extends over 19 amino acids. The CDR3 sequence is CASSLLGGAGGSNTGELFF. For the CDR3, the DNA is TGTGCCAGCAGCCTTTTGGGTGGAGCGGGGGGCTCGAACACCGGGGAGCTGTTTTTT.